The 13 T cell receptor beta chains below come from one sample, sequenced in a study of blood T cell repertoires in COVID-19. Measured with immunoSEQ multiplex PCR; TCRdb has only the in-frame clones, and not every one. The sample records 180,000 or so clones, 75% to 90% being singletons. Sequencing was carried out using peripheral blood. The source is a woman aged 40 to 49 with COVID-19, enrolled during active disease.

V usage is TRBV14 and J usage is TRBJ1-4; maybe TRBD1 (6 bases). The CDR3 is made up of 13 amino acids. V lost 4 bases to trimming and J lost 10 bases, with 13 bases between them. Per germline, CDR1 SGHDN and CDR2 FVKESK. The CDR3 region has the DNA TGTGCCAGCAGCCCCAGGGGTAGGGGAAAACTGTTTTTT. Translating it yields CASSPRGRGKLFF. Together with reference TRBV14 and TRBJ1-4, the CDR3 gives the full variable domain: EAGVTQFPSHSVIEKGQTVTLRCDPISGHDNLYWYRRVMGKEIKFLLHFVKESKQDESGMPNNRFLAERTGGTYSTLKVQPAELEDSGVYFCASSPRGRGKLFFGSGTQLSVL.

V is TRBV5-1 and J is TRBJ1-1; no definite D call. This CDR3 region has 14 residues. Germline CDR1 is SGHRS and CDR2 is YFSETQ. V was cut by 0 bases and J by 1 base, with 7 bases left in between. The CDR3 spells CASSLEDWNTEAFF. The CDR3, as DNA: TGCGCCAGCAGCTTGGAAGACTGGAACACTGAAGCTTTCTTT.

The genes are TRBV5-6 and TRBJ2-1; D is undetermined. CDR3 length: 13 amino acids. V lost 1 base, J lost 5 bases, and 7 bases lay in between. From germline, CDR1 is SGHDT and CDR2 YYEEEE. The CDR3 bases are TGTGCCAGCAGCTTGTCAGTGAACAATGAGCAGTTCTTC. Translated, it gives CASSLSVNNEQFF.

This clone was picked up one time. The chain employs TRBV25-1 and TRBJ1-2; D is undetermined. Trimming took off 4 bases at V and 7 bases at J, with 10 bases between the two ends. Per the germline V gene, CDR1 is MGHDK and CDR2 is SYGVNS. This CDR3 contains 12 residues. Here the CDR3 reads CASSGRSRGYTF. In nucleotides, the CDR3 is TGTGCCAGCAGTGGTCGGTCCCGTGGCTACACCTTC.

The rearrangement links TRBV6-1 to TRBJ2-1; perhaps TRBD1 as D (6 bases). Germline V gene lookup returns CDR1 MNHNS and CDR2 SASEGT. The CDR3 has 15 amino acids. The ends were cut back, 3 bases at V and 6 bases at J, with 15 bases in the middle. The CDR3 region is CASSDPTGTGNEQFF. The CDR3 region has the DNA TGTGCCAGCAGTGACCCGACAGGTACGGGCAATGAGCAGTTCTTC.

V and J are TRBV25-1 and TRBJ1-2; D remains ambiguous. The germline V and J ends were trimmed by 5 bases and 2 bases, with 9 bases remaining between them. Germline values: CDR1 MGHDK, CDR2 SYGVNS. The length of the CDR3 is 13 residues. The CDR3 protein is CASSLTENYGYTF. CDR3 coding DNA: TGTGCCAGCAGTCTCACAGAGAACTATGGCTACACCTTC.

The rearrangement joins TRBV9 to TRBJ2-5; TRBD1 matches at 8 bases. The germline CDR1 and CDR2 sequences are SGDLS and YYNGEE. Unmatched junction bases numbered 8, after V lost 0 bases and J lost 7 bases. The CDR3 is made up of 15 amino acids. CDR3 amino acids: CASSVARTGLGTQYF. The CDR3 DNA reads as TGTGCCAGCAGCGTAGCTAGGACAGGGCTTGGGACCCAGTACTTC.

The chain couples TRBV5-1 to TRBJ1-1; D gene ambiguous. V was pared by 0 bases and J by 0 bases, with 18 bases between. Germline V CDR1 and CDR2: SGHRS, YFSETQ. The CDR3 has 18 amino acids. The CDR3 sequence is CASSLERGVPGMNTEAFF. CDR3 sequence (DNA): TGCGCCAGCAGCTTGGAAAGAGGAGTTCCGGGGATGAACACTGAAGCTTTCTTT.

This rearrangement joins TRBV6-5 to TRBJ1-2, with D unresolved. Trimming took 6 bases from V and 3 from J, leaving 14 bases between them. The CDR3 consists of 14 residues. Per the germline V gene, CDR1 is MNHEY and CDR2 is SVGAGI. The CDR3: CASRKGSSDYGYTF. Written as DNA, the CDR3 is TGTGCCAGCAGAAAAGGGAGTTCCGACTATGGCTACACCTTC.

The chain recombines TRBV28 with TRBJ2-1, with D possibly TRBD2 on 6 matching bases. The length of the CDR3 is 12 residues. The germline gives CDR1 MDHEN, CDR2 SYDVKM. With 6 bases removed from V and 7 bases from J, the gap between germline ends came to 10 bases. The CDR3 here is CASSLRGNEQFF. For the CDR3, the DNA is TGTGCCAGCAGCCTCCGGGGGAATGAGCAGTTCTTC. The full variable domain, in which reference TRBV28 and TRBJ2-1 provide the parts outside the CDR3, is DVKVTQSSRYLVKRTGEKVFLECVQDMDHENMFWYRQDPGLGLRLIYFSYDVKMKEKGDIPEGYSVSREKKERFSLILESASTNQTSMYLCASSLRGNEQFFGPGTRLTVL.

V gene TRBV6-5 combines with J gene TRBJ1-1; possible D gene TRBD1, 5 bases. This CDR3 has 13 residues. CDR1 MNHEY and CDR2 SVGAGI come from the germline V gene. The ends were cut back, 6 bases at V and 6 bases at J, with 14 bases in the middle. CDR3 in amino acids: CASSLGGTPEAFF. CDR3 coding DNA: TGTGCCAGCAGCCTGGGGGGTACCCCTGAAGCTTTCTTT.

The chain has TRBV2 and TRBJ1-1; TRBD1 is a possible D gene (6 bases). CDR3 length: 18 residues. Germline lookup yields CDR1 SNHLY and CDR2 FYNNEI. Trimming pared 5 bases from V and 3 bases from J, leaving 25 bases between. CDR3 region: CASSQWLGKGVKDTEAFF. The CDR3 DNA reads as TGTGCCAGCAGTCAGTGGCTGGGAAAGGGGGTAAAGGACACTGAAGCTTTCTTT.

The V call is TRBV7-9, the J call TRBJ2-3; possible D gene TRBD2, 5 bases. In germline, CDR1 is SEHNR, CDR2 FQNEAQ (reference sequence). V was cut by 2 bases and J by 2 bases, with 14 bases left in between. The CDR3 loop spans 16 amino acids. CDR3 amino acids: CASSLIREGFTDTQYF. DNA of the CDR3: TGTGCCAGCAGCTTAATTCGGGAAGGATTCACAGATACGCAGTATTTT.